This entry concerns a single T cell receptor (beta chain). The V gene's germline CDR1 is SGHRS and CDR2 YFSETQ. Trimming took off 0 bases at V and 6 bases at J, with 8 bases between the two ends. This CDR3 is built from 13 residues. These data originate in a study of T cell changes during pregnancy in multiple sclerosis. TCRdb's copy holds only in-frame clones and misses some; the assay was immunoSEQ multiplex PCR. This table holds around 92,000 clones, 90% to 95% found once. The rearrangement links TRBV5-1 to TRBJ2-3; D unclear. Sequencing used peripheral blood, obtained in the first trimester of pregnancy. The source is a female donor with multiple sclerosis, enrolled in a pregnancy study. In DNA, the CDR3 is TGCGCCAGCAGCTTGGGAGCCGCGGATACGCAGTATTTT. Translated, it gives CASSLGAADTQYF.